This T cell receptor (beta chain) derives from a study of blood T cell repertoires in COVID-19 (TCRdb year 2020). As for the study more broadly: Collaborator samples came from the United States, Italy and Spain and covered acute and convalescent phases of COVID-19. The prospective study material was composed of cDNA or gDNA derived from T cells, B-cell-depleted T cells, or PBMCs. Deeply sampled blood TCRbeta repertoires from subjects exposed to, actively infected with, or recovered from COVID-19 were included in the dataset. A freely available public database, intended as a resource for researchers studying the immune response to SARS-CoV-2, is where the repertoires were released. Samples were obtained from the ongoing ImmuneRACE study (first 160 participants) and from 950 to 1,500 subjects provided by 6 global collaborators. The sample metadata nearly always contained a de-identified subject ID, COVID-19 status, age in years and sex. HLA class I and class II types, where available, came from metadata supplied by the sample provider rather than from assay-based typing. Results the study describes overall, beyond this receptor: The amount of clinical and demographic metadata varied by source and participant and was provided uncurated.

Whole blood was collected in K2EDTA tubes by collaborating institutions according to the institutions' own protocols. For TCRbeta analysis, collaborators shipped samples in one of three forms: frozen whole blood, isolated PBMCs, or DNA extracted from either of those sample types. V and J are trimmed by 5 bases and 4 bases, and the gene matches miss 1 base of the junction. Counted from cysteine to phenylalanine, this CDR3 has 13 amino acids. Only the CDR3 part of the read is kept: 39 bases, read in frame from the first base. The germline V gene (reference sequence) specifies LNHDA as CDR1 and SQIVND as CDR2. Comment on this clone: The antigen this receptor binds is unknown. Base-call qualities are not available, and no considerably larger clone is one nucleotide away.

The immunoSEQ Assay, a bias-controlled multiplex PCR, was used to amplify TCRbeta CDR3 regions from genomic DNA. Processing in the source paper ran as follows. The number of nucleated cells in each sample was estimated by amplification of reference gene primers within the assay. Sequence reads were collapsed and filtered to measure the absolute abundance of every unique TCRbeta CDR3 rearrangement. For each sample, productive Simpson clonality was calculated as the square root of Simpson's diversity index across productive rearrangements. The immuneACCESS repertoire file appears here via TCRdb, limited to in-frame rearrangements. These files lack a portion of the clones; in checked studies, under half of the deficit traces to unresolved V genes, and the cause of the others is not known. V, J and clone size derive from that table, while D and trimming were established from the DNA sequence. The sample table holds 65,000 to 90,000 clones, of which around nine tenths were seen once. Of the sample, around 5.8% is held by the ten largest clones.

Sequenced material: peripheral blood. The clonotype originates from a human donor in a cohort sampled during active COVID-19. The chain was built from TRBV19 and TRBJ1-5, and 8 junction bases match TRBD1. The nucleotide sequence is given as TGTGCCAGTAGTGGGACAGGAAATCAGCCCCAGCATTTT. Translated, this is CASSGTGNQPQHF.